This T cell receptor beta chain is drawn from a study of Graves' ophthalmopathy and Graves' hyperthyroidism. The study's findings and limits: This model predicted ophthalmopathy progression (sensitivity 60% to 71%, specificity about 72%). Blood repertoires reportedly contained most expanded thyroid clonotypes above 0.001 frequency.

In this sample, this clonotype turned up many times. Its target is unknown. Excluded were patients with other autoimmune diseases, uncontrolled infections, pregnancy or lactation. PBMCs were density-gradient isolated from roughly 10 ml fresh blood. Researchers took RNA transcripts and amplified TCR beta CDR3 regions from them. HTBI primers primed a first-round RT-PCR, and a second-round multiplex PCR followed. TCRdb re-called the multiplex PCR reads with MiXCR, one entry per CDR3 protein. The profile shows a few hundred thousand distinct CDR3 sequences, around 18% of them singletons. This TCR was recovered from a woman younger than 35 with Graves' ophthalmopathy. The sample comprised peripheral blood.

The CDR3 sequence is CASSYRTGGLQYGYTF. The CDR3 DNA reads TGCGCCAGCAGCTACCGGACAGGGGGCTTGCAGTATGGCTACACCTTC. The rearrangement joins TRBV5-1 to TRBJ1-2; TRBD1 agrees at 11 bases. The CDR3 is 16 amino acids. Per germline, CDR1 SGHRS and CDR2 YFSETQ. Unmatched junction bases numbered 9, after V lost 3 bases and J lost 5 bases.